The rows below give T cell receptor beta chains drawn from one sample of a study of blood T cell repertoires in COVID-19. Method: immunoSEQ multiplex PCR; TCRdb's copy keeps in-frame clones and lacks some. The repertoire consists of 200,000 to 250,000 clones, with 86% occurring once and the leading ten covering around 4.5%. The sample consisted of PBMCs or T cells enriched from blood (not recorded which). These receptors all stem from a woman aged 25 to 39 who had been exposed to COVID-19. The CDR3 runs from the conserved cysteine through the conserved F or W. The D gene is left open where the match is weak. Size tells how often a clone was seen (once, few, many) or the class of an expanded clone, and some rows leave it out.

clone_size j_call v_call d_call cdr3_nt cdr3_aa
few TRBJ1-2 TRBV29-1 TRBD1 TGCAGCGTTGGGGACAGTAACTATGGCTACACCTTC CSVGDSNYGYTF
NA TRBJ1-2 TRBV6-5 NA TGTGCCACCAAAAATTTCTTAACAGCTAACTATGGCTACACCTTC CATKNFLTANYGYTF
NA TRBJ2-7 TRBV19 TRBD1 TGTGCCAGTAGTAGATCCGGGACAGTTACCTCCTACGAGCAGTACTTC CASSRSGTVTSYEQYF
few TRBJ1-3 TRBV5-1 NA TGCGCCAGCAGTCAAGGACGGGGCTCTGGAAACACCATATATTTT CASSQGRGSGNTIYF
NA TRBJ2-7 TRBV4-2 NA TGTGCCAGCAGCCAGGAGGCCACGAGGCGGCGGGCGAGCTACGAGCAGTACTTC CASSQEATRRRASYEQYF
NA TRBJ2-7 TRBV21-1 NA TGTGCCAGCGGCTTGGGGGCCTTTCCCTACGAGCAGTACTTC CASGLGAFPYEQYF
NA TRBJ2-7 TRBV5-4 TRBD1 TGTGCCAGCAGCTTGGGGGACAGGACCTACGAGCAGTACTTC CASSLGDRTYEQYF
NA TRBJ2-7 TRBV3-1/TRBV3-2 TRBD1 TGTGCCAGCAGCCAAGATGGGACAGGAATTTCCTACGAGCAGTACTTC CASSQDGTGISYEQYF
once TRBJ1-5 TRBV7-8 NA TGTGCCAGCAGCAAAACGGGGAGCAATCAGCCCCAGCATTTT CASSKTGSNQPQHF
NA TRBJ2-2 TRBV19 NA TGTGCCAGTAGTACCGGGGACTCACTTCAAACCGGGGAGCTGTTTTTT CASSTGDSLQTGELFF
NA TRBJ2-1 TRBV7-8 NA TGTGCCAGCAGCTTAGCACCCACTTACAATGAGCAGTTCTTC CASSLAPTYNEQFF
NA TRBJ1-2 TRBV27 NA TGTGCCAGCAGTTACTCTCGGTCGGGGGGCGATGGCTACACCTTC CASSYSRSGGDGYTF
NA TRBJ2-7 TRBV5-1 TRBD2 TGCGCCAGCAGCTTCAGCGGGGGGGTGAGCTACGAGCAGTACTTC CASSFSGGVSYEQYF
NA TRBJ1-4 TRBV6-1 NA TGTGCCAGCAGTGAAATGAGGGGGATTGCTAATGAAAAACTGTTTTTT CASSEMRGIANEKLFF
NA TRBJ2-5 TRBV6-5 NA TGTGCCAGCAGAAAAGCCCAAGAGACCCAGTACTTC CASRKAQETQYF
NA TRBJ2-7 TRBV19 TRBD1 TGTGCCAGTAGTATAGGGACAGGGTTCGACGAGCAGTACTTC CASSIGTGFDEQYF
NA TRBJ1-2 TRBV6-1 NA TGTGCCAGCAGTGAAGCCGGGACAAGAAACTATGGCTACACCTTC CASSEAGTRNYGYTF
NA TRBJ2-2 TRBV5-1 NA TGCGCCAGCAGCTTCCTAGACGTGACCGGGGAGCTGTTTTTT CASSFLDVTGELFF
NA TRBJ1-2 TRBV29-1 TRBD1 TGCAGCGTTGTACTAAGGGGACAGGGGTATGGCTACACCTTC CSVVLRGQGYGYTF
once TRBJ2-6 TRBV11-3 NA TGTGCCAGCAGCTTAGTACTCCACGGGGCCAACGTCCTGACTTTC CASSLVLHGANVLTF
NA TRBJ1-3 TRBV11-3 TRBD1 TGTGCCAGCAGTTTTACAGGGGATTCTGGAAACACCATATATTTT CASSFTGDSGNTIYF
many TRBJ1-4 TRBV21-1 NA TGTGCCAGCAGCAGAGAACGGACAGGGGGCGTCGGTAGTAATGAAAAACTGTTTTTT CASSRERTGGVGSNEKLFF
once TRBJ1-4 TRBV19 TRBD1 TGTGCCAGTAGTATAGGTGGACAGGGGAATGAAAAACTGTTTTTT CASSIGGQGNEKLFF
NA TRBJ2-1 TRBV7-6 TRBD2 TGTGCCAGCAGCTTAAGTGCTAGCGGGGGGGCCGGGGAGCAGTTCTTC CASSLSASGGAGEQFF
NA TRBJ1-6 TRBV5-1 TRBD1 TGCGCCAGCAGCCTTTCCAAGACAGGGGCTTTTTCGAATTCACCCCTCCACTTT CASSLSKTGAFSNSPLHF
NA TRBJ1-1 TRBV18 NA TGTGCCAGCTCACCTATCGTCGACAAGAACACTGAAGCTTTCTTT CASSPIVDKNTEAFF
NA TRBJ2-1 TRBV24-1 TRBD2 TGTGCCACCAGTGACCAGGGACTAGCGGGAAGGAATGAGCAGTTCTTC CATSDQGLAGRNEQFF
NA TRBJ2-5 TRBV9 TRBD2 TGTGCCAGCAGCGTAGCTAGCGGGGGGGCGGGGGAGACCCAGTACTTC CASSVASGGAGETQYF
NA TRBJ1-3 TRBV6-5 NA TGTGCCAGCAGTTACGCGGGAACTGGAAACACCATATATTTT CASSYAGTGNTIYF
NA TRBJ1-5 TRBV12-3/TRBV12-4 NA TGTGCCAGCAGGCCGGGGACTAATCAGCCCCAGCATTTT CASRPGTNQPQHF
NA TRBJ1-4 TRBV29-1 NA TGCAGCGTCGCGGAGCCTGAAAAACTGTTTTTT CSVAEPEKLFF
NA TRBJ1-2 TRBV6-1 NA TGTGCCAGCAGTGAATTCGGGGTAACCTATGGCTACACCTTC CASSEFGVTYGYTF
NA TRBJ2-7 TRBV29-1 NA TGCAGCGTTGAAGACCCCCGGGGTTCCTACGAGCAGTACTTC CSVEDPRGSYEQYF
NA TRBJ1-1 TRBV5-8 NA TGTGCCAGCAGCTTGGCACCGAGGTTCTTT CASSLAPRFF
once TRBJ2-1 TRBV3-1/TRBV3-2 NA TGTGCCAGCAGCCAAGACCCCTCCTTCGGGGAGCAGTTCTTC CASSQDPSFGEQFF
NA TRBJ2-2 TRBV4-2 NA TGTGCCAGCAGCCAAGCGACCGGGACTAACACCGGGGAGCTGTTTTTT CASSQATGTNTGELFF
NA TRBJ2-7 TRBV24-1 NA TGTGCCACCAGTCCTCCCGGACAGTACGAGCAGTACTTC CATSPPGQYEQYF
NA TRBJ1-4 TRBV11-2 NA TGTGCCAGCAGCCCAAGGGGATCTTGGGAAAAACTGTTTTTT CASSPRGSWEKLFF
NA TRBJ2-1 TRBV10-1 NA TGCGCCAGCAGTGAAATTGGTGAGGGTTACAATGAGCAGTTCTTC CASSEIGEGYNEQFF
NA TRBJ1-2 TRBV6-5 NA TGTGCCAGCACTCCAGGGTGCGATGGCTACACCTTC CASTPGCDGYTF
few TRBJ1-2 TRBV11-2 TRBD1 TGTGCCAGCAGCTTAGATGTGGTGACAGGGGAGTTGACCTTC CASSLDVVTGELTF
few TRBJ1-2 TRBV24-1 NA TGTGCCACCAGTGATGCGGGGGGTTATGGCTACACCTTC CATSDAGGYGYTF
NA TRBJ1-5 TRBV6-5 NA TGTGCCAGCAATGGGGAGTCCAATAGCAATCAGCCCCAGCATTTT CASNGESNSNQPQHF
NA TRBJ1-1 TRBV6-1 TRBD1 TGTGCCAGCAGTGAAAGGAGTTCAGGGGCGGACAGGACTGAAGCTTTCTTT CASSERSSGADRTEAFF
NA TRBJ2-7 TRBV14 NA TGTGCCAGCAGCCTCACGGGGAACTACGAGCAGTACTTC CASSLTGNYEQYF
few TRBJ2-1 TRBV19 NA TGTGCCAGTAGACATTCCTTCGGGACTGCGGAATACAATGAGCAGTTCTTC CASRHSFGTAEYNEQFF
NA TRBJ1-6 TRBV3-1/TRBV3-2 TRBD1 TGTGCCAGCAGCCAAGTCAGCGGACAGGGGTCAGGTAATTCACCCCTCCACTTT CASSQVSGQGSGNSPLHF
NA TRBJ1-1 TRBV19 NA TGTGCCAGTAGTCCGTGGACAAGCGACACTGAAGCTTTCTTT CASSPWTSDTEAFF
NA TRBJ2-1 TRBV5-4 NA TGTGCCAGCAGCTTAAAAGGGGGAACAAATGAGCAGTTCTTC CASSLKGGTNEQFF
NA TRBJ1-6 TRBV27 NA TGTGCCAGCAGTTTCCGGGAACCAAATTCACCCCTCCACTTT CASSFREPNSPLHF
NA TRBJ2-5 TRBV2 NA TGTGCCAGCAGTACCAGACAGGCCCAAGAGACCCAGTACTTC CASSTRQAQETQYF
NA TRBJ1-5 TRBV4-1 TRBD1 TGCGCCAGCAGCCAAGATCCCGGACAGGGATCGTGGAGCAATCAGCCCCAGCATTTT CASSQDPGQGSWSNQPQHF
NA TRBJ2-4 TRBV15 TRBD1 TGTGCCACCAGCAGGAGGGACAGTCTTGGGGCCAAAAACATTCAGTACTTC CATSRRDSLGAKNIQYF
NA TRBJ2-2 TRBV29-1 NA TGCAGCGTTGGTGCCAGGAACACCGGGGAGCTGTTTTTT CSVGARNTGELFF
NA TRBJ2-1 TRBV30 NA TGTGCCTGGAGTTGGGGGGGCCTGTCCTACAATGAGCAGTTCTTC CAWSWGGLSYNEQFF